This T cell receptor beta chain was observed in a study of early T cells in non-severe SARS-CoV-2 infection. Study at large: Alpha and beta chains were unpaired, from unsorted whole-blood bulk RNA. Study conclusions and caveats: Anti-spike CD8 responses were favored by VDJdb matching, which missed private and CD4 specificities.

This clonotype occurred many times. Its antigen remains unidentified. Researchers attached unique molecular identifiers to individual cDNA molecules. TCRdb reprocessed the 5' RACE reads via MiXCR and lists one record per CDR3 protein. This sample has fewer than 130,000 distinct CDR3 sequences, with 10% to 15% found just once. The ends were cut back, 7 bases at V and 8 bases at J, with 17 bases in the middle. The CDR3 consists of 13 residues. The germline V gene has CDR1 MGHDK and CDR2 SYGVNS. The material sequenced was whole blood, taken at baseline. The clonotype comes from an adult who was a healthcare worker with PCR-confirmed SARS-CoV-2 infection or an uninfected control (not recorded which). The chain has TRBV25-1 and TRBJ1-2; D remains ambiguous. The CDR3 DNA is TGTGCCAGCACCGACCCAGCTCGGGAGGGCTACACCTTC. Translation gives CASTDPAREGYTF.